This T cell receptor (beta chain) derives from a study of graft-versus-host responses after intestinal transplantation. Across the whole study: Recipients uniformly received anti-thymocyte globulin induction, followed by tacrolimus and steroids for around 3 years. General study results and limits: Circulating GvH clones peaking coincided with falling HvG clones soon after transplant. GvH clones were found in recipient marrow; some appeared first in ileum or blood. Patients with graft-donor T cell macrochimerism had high graft-versus-host to host-versus-graft clonal ratios in allografts.

Here immunoSEQ multiplex PCR was the method, and the copy in TCRdb shows in-frame clones only, minus some. Here the sample spans around 93,000 clones, approximately 90% being singletons. Germline V gives CDR1 LNHNV, CDR2 YYDKDF (reference sequence). The CDR3 has 11 residues. V gave up 4 bases and J gave up 2 bases, with 2 bases separating them. Turning to this clone: Its antigen is unidentified.

This sample comprised unstimulated CD8+ T cells sorted from spleen or lymph node cells, obtained before intestinal transplant. The sequence derives from a human donor who received an intestinal transplant. The chain employs TRBV15 and TRBJ1-1, with D hard to call. CDR3 region: CATSKNTEAFF. The CDR3 DNA sequence: TGTGCCACCAGCAAAAACACTGAAGCTTTCTTT.